This entry lists 4 T cell receptor beta chains sequenced from one sample in a study of blood T cell repertoires in COVID-19. Sequencing was performed with immunoSEQ multiplex PCR; in TCRdb, only in-frame clones are kept and a portion is missing. There are 55,000 to 80,000 clones in the sample; 83% occur only once, and over 4.5% lies in the top ten. The sequenced sample consisted of peripheral blood. All receptors come from a man aged 45-65 years with active COVID-19.

This clone was counted a single time. The chain employs TRBV27 and TRBJ1-1; D unclear. Germline V lookup: CDR1 MNHEY, CDR2 SMNVEV (reference sequence). Between the trimmed V and J ends, which lost 6 bases and 4 bases, there was a span of 15 bases. The CDR3 sequence is 14 residues long. DNA for the CDR3: TGTGCCAGCAGCTCCCCCGGGGATCGCACTGAAGCTTTCTTT. This codes for CASSSPGDRTEAFF.

The chain combines TRBV7-8 with TRBJ2-2; tentative D call: TRBD1 (5 bases). This CDR3 region has 14 residues. Per the germline V gene, CDR1 is SGHVS and CDR2 is FQNEAQ. V gave up 5 bases and J gave up 0 bases, with 7 bases separating them. The CDR3 region has the DNA TGTGCCAGCAGCAAGACAGCGAACACCGGGGAGCTGTTTTTT. This translates into CASSKTANTGELFF.

The chain couples TRBV30 to TRBJ2-7; D is ambiguous. The length of the CDR3 is 12 residues. Trimming shortened V by 0 bases and J by 3 bases, and 6 bases separated the two germline ends. Germline values: CDR1 GTSNPN, CDR2 SVGIG (reference sequence). For the CDR3, the DNA is TGTGCCTGGAGTGTATGGAGCTACGAGCAGTACTTC. Translated: CAWSVWSYEQYF.

This chain connects TRBV25-1 to TRBJ1-5; D not resolved. CDR1 and CDR2 (germline): MGHDK, SYGVNS. V lost 4 bases, J lost 9 bases, and 13 bases lay in between. CDR3 size: 13 residues. The CDR3 coding sequence is TGTGCCAGCAGTGCCTCCAGGCAAGGGCCCCAGCATTTT. Translating it yields CASSASRQGPQHF.